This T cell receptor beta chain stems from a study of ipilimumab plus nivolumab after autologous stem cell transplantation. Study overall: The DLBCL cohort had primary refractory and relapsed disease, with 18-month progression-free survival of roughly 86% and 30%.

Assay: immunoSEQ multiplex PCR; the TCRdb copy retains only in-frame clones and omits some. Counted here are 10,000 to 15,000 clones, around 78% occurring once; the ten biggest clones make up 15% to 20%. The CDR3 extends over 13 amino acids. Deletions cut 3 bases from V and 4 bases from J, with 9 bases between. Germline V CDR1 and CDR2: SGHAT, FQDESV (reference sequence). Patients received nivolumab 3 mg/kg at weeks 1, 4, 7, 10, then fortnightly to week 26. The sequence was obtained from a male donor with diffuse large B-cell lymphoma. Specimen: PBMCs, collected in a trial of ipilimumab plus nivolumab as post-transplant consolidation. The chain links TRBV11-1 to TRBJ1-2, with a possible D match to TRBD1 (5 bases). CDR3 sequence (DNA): TGTGCCAGCAGCTTGCAGGGACTCTATGGCTACACCTTC. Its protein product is CASSLQGLYGYTF.